This T cell receptor beta chain was obtained from a study of blood T cell repertoires in COVID-19. The wider study: COVID-19 samples collected from the United States, Italy and Spain covered acute and convalescent phases. From T cells, B-cell-depleted T cells, or PBMCs came the material, which was cDNA or gDNA.

Original processing methods: From reference gene primer amplification, estimates of nucleated cell counts were derived. The method was immunoSEQ multiplex PCR; TCRdb's version includes in-frame clones alone and lacks a portion of them. V and J calls and clone size come straight from that table; D and trimming were deduced from the DNA. The data contain 250,000 to 300,000 clones, roughly 84% of them singletons. The germline CDR1 and CDR2 sequences are SGHDT and YYEEEE. V lost 1 base and J lost 10, with 17 bases in between. The CDR3 extends over 14 amino acids. This TCR was recovered from a woman under 30 with acute or convalescent COVID-19. Input material: peripheral blood. V is TRBV5-6 and J is TRBJ2-5, with D possibly being TRBD1 (6 bases). CDR3 loop: CASSLNRAGLGQYF. In nucleotides, the CDR3 is TGTGCCAGCAGCTTGAACAGGGCCGGTTTGGGCCAGTACTTC.